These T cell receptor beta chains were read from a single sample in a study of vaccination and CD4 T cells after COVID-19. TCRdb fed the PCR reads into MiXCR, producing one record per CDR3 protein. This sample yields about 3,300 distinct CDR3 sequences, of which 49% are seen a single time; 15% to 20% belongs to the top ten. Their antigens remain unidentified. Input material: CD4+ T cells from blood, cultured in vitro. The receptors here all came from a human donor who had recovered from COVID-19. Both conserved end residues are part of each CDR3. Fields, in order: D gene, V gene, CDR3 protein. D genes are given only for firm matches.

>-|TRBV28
CASSLGEAVEQFF
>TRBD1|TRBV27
CASRQGWGEQYF
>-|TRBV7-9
CASGKTGMGQPQHF
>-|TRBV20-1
CSARDWRGIGTEAFF
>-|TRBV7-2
CASSLAGLFDEQYF
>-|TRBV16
CASSPLRGNYGYTF
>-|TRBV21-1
CASSKVRRFKRLGGNQPQHF
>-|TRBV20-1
CSAETVVETQYF
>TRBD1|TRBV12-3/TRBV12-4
CASSLVGQSNTEAFF
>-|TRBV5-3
CARSLSSSYNEQFF
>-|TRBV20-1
CSASQGLKGYTF
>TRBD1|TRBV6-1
CASSLTGTGGYNEQFF
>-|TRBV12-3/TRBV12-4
CTSSFLGPQETQYF
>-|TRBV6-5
CASSFGGYNEQFF
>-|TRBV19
CASSMSGTDTQYF
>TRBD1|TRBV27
CASSPGTGGGYTF
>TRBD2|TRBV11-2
CASTPGGSSYEQYF
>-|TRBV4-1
CASQGGLFSPLHF
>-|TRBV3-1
CASSSLGTEGFF
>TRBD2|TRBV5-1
CASSLSGSRTDTQYF
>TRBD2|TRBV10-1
CASSVEVAGESTDTQYF
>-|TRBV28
CASSYGTARRTYEQYF
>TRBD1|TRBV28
CASSGTVNTEAFF
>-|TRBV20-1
CSAREGGVGYTF
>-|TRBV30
CAWSVGTVNIQYF
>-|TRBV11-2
CASSLDETRQYF
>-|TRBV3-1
CASSHLGYQETQYF
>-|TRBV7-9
CASRSTSNTEAFF
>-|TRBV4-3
CASSQETGRRYEQYF
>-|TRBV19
CASIKSVQETQYF
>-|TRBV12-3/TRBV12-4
CASSLGSKSEQYF
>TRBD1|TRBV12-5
CASGLLGQGKAFF
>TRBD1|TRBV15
CATSRRGAGQGQETQYF
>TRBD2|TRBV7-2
CASSPFSGTNTDTQYF
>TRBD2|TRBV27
CASRLYPGLKGMGTDTQYF
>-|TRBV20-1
CSAPISGRNSPLHF
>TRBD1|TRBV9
CASSALQGAVSGANVLTF
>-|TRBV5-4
CASSSTQDTQYF